The 10 T cell receptor beta chains in this list originate from one sample, sequenced in a study of patients and donors after allogeneic stem cell transplantation. Using its own MiXCR run on the RT-PCR reads, TCRdb lists one record per CDR3 protein. The table lists about 87,000 distinct CDR3 sequences, just under 5% of them singletons, with about 3% in the top ten. The source material was blood, either unsorted or a sorted T cell fraction (not recorded which). The receptors were gathered from a human donor who was either an allogeneic HSCT recipient or a stem cell or donor lymphocyte infusion donor (not recorded which). It is not recorded whose cells these are; they may come from a transplant donor.

This clonotype was counted between two and nine times. The V gene is TRBV5-1, the J gene TRBJ2-5, with D perhaps matching TRBD2 (5 bases). Germline lookup yields CDR1 SGHRS and CDR2 YFSETQ. This CDR3 is built from 14 residues. Trimming took 1 base from V and 3 from J, leaving 10 bases between them. The CDR3 DNA follows: TGCGCCAGCAGCTTGATGGGAGAGAAAGAGACCCAGTACTTC. Translated, it gives CASSLMGEKETQYF.

This clonotype showed up many times. The chain uses TRBV14 and TRBJ1-2; no clear D. V lost 1 base and J 1 base, leaving 10 bases between the germline ends. The CDR3 contains 15 residues. The germline V gene has CDR1 SGHDN and CDR2 FVKESK. The CDR3 spells CASSQVSGLNYGYTF. The DNA for the CDR3 is TGTGCCAGCAGCCAAGTTTCCGGCCTTAACTATGGCTACACCTTC.

This clonotype has ten or more counts. The chain has TRBV11-1 and TRBJ2-6, with D unclear. Trimming took off 0 bases at V and 0 bases at J, with 9 bases between the two ends. CDR1 is SGHAT and CDR2 is FQDESV in the germline V gene (reference sequence). The CDR3 totals 17 residues. CDR3 in amino acids: CASSLARRNSGANVLTF. In nucleotides, the CDR3 is TGTGCCAGCAGCTTAGCGCGTCGGAACTCTGGGGCCAACGTCCTGACTTTC.

This clonotype was counted at least ten times. The CDR3 spells CATSDTQNTEAFF. The CDR3 DNA sequence: TGTGCCACCAGTGATACTCAGAACACTGAAGCTTTCTTT. This sequence joins TRBV24-1 and TRBJ1-1; D is undetermined. The germline CDR1 and CDR2 sequences are KGHDR and SFDVKD. V dropped 3 bases and J dropped 1 base, with 5 bases sitting between them. The CDR3 sequence is 13 residues long.

This clonotype was detected ten times or more. V gene TRBV2 combines with J gene TRBJ2-3; 8 nucleotides line up with TRBD2. This CDR3 spans 17 amino acids. CDR1 and CDR2 (germline): SNHLY, FYNNEI. J lost 3 bases, V lost 5 bases, and 13 bases had no gene match. The CDR3 protein is CASSRDLERESTDTQYF. DNA of the CDR3: TGTGCCAGCAGTCGAGACTTAGAGCGGGAGTCAACAGATACGCAGTATTTT.

This clonotype was recorded many times. DNA for the CDR3: TGTGCCAGCAGCTTCAGTAGCGGTGCGATCTACGAGCAGTACTTC. It translates to CASSFSSGAIYEQYF. The chain uses TRBV7-9 and TRBJ2-7; perhaps TRBD2 as D (6 bases). Trimming took 3 bases from V and 3 from J, leaving 15 bases between them. The germline gives CDR1 SEHNR, CDR2 FQNEAQ (reference sequence). The CDR3 contains 15 residues. The full variable domain, rest sourced from reference TRBV7-9 and TRBJ2-7, is DTGVSQNPRHKITKRGQNVTFRCDPISEHNRLYWYRQTLGQGPEFLTYFQNEAQLEKSRLLSDRFSAERPKGSFSTLEIQRTEQGDSAMYLCASSFSSGAIYEQYFGPGTRLTVT.

The chain carries TRBV30 and TRBJ1-3, with D possibly matching TRBD1 (6 bases). Germline CDR1 reads GTSNPN; CDR2 reads SVGIG (reference sequence). Trimming removed 5 bases from V and 0 bases from J, with 11 bases in between. This CDR3 is 14 amino acids long. CDR3 DNA: TGTGCCTGGCATAGGGGGAGCTCTGGAAACACCATATATTTT. It is translated as CAWHRGSSGNTIYF.

This clonotype was recorded at least ten times. The rearrangement links TRBV20-1 to TRBJ2-1, with unresolved D. This CDR3 is built from 16 residues. Germline-derived CDR1 and CDR2 are DFQATT and SNEGSKA (reference sequence). V lost 1 base and J 2 bases, leaving 15 bases between the germline ends. The DNA for the CDR3 is TGCAGTGCTAGAGTTAGGCTGAACAACCCCTACAATGAGCAGTTCTTC. Protein product: CSARVRLNNPYNEQFF.

This clonotype appeared many times. This chain joins TRBV29-1 and TRBJ2-3, with a tentative D call TRBD1 (6 bases). The germline V gene encodes CDR1 SQVTM and CDR2 ANQGSEA. The CDR3 contains 15 residues. CDR3 residues: CSARGDAKGADTQYF. DNA of the CDR3: TGCAGTGCACGAGGGGACGCCAAGGGGGCAGATACGCAGTATTTT.

The chain recombines TRBV23-1 with TRBJ2-6; D might be TRBD1 (6 bases). TRBV23-1 is sorted into the ORF group, with uncertain function. V dropped 2 bases and J dropped 2 bases, with 16 bases sitting between them. The CDR3 contains 18 residues. CDR3 sequence reads: CASSQTTTGPPGANVLTF. The DNA of the CDR3 is TGCGCCAGCAGTCAAACCACAACAGGGCCCCCTGGGGCCAACGTCCTGACTTTC.